This T cell receptor (beta chain) was recorded in a study of blood T cell repertoires in COVID-19. Study in general: Both acute and convalescent COVID-19 samples were obtained from the United States, Italy and Spain. Sample material is recorded as cDNA or gDNA derived from T cells, B-cell-depleted T cells, or PBMCs.

In the study's own analysis: Amplifying reference gene primers gave estimates of nucleated cell counts. The assay was immunoSEQ multiplex PCR, and TCRdb's table has in-frame clones only and misses some. The V and J calls and clone size are taken from that table; D and trimming were inferred from the DNA. The table records under 450,000 clones, roughly four fifths of them present only once. This sequence originates from a human donor with acute or convalescent COVID-19. The donor label of this sample is uncertain. Sequencing was carried out using peripheral blood.

CDR3 residues: CASSYDNRGGSPLHF. CDR3 nucleotides: TGTGCCAGCAGTTACGATAACAGGGGTGGTTCACCCCTCCACTTT. The chain employs TRBV6-5 and TRBJ1-6, with 7 bases fitting TRBD1. The CDR3 has 15 residues. Trimming removed 2 bases from V and 9 bases from J; junction bases left unmatched: 7. The germline gives CDR1 MNHEY, CDR2 SVGAGI.